This T cell receptor beta chain was retrieved from a study of vaccination and CD4 T cells after COVID-19 (dated 2022 in TCRdb). Turning to the overall study: SARS-CoV-2 positivity had been established in the convalescent patients by nasal swab PCR, and mild disease was recorded in roughly 10 of these patients and severe disease in one. Post-COVID blood samples from convalescent patients were collected a median of around 110 days after diagnosis, with a range of 35 to 161 days. In nine to eleven COVID-19 convalescent patients and several infection-naive healthy vaccine recipients, researchers compared the spike-specific CD4+ TCR repertoire from before mRNA vaccination with the repertoire from after. The time from the second vaccine dose to post-vaccine blood sampling had a median of approximately 72 days and ranged from roughly 13 to 241 days. In control cultures, a CEFX viral epitope pool was used as positive control, an HIV-1 Nef peptide pool was used as negative control, or no peptide was added. The convalescent cohort included six males and four females, with two Hispanic individuals, seven Caucasians, two Asians and one multiracial person. Participants received two doses of either the Pfizer-BioNTech BNT162b2 vaccine (n=8) or the Moderna mRNA-1273 vaccine (n=2). The cultures were stimulated with overlapping spike peptide pools from SARS-CoV-2 and from the common cold coronaviruses HCoV-NL63, HCoV-OC43 and HCoV-229E. Overall results and qualifications from the work: Although the median number of SARS-CoV-2-reactive clonotypes went up from roughly 20 after infection to around 40 after vaccination, the increase was not significant. Relatively few convalescent patients were included in the study, and early timepoints after natural infection were not analyzed. In convalescent patients, a median 86.3% of post-vaccine SARS-CoV-2-reactive clones were detected only after vaccination, and vaccine-specific priming was suggested by this finding. Of the vaccine-specific clones found in convalescent patients, nearly all (304 of 307) were mono-reactive for SARS-CoV-2 spike instead of being cross-reactive with common cold coronaviruses.

This specimen's treatment or condition label, interpreted: approximately nine-day PBMC culture with coronavirus spike peptide pools or control peptides (ViraFEST assay). The ViraFEST assay, used in the study, expanded antigen-specific T cells with peptide pools and then identified the expanded clonotypes through TCR sequencing. The convalescent patients' positive SARS-CoV-2 PCR tests were from March to December 2020, which was before the Alpha, Beta and Delta variants emerged in the United States. Each well held 2 million to 2.5 million PBMCs cultured with roughly 10 ug/ml peptide pools in IMDM containing 5% human AB serum and 9.5 to 10 IU/ml IL-2. Half of the culture medium was replaced with fresh IL-2-containing medium on days 3 and 7. Once the cells had been in culture for ten to eleven days, the EasySep CD4+ T cell isolation kit was used to isolate CD4+ T cells by negative selection. Ficoll-Paque Plus gradient centrifugation was used to isolate PBMCs from whole blood, and the isolated PBMCs were then either used fresh or cryopreserved at -140C. Culture conditions were generally each tested in triplicate wells.

Sequences SGHRS (CDR1) and YFSETQ (CDR2) are obtained from the germline V gene. Cut back by 1 base and 2 bases, the V and J ends lie 6 bases apart. The CDR3 runs 13 residues from the cysteine to the phenylalanine. The entry retains the CDR3 DNA only, 39 bases that are in frame from base 1. As to this clonotype: There is no known antigen for this receptor. No base qualities exist here, and no much larger clone lies one base off it.

The receptor library was made with PCR. TCR sequencing of DNA from cultured CD4+ T cells used the Oncomine TCR Beta short-read assay at the Johns Hopkins FTIC core. Genomic DNA was extracted from the cultured CD4+ T cells with the QIAamp micro DNA kit. Oncomine TCR Beta libraries made from cultured CD4+ T cells were pooled using unique dual indexes and sequenced on an Illumina iSeq 100. Regarding the original processing steps: Non-productive sequences were removed, and CDR3s not starting with C, not ending with F or W, or shorter than 7 amino acids were discarded. Antigen-specific clonotypes were identified using the MANAFEST web application through comparison of peptide-stimulated wells with reference and other culture wells. For a clone to be called positive, the clone needed an FDR below 0.05, an odds ratio above 5, and a productive frequency above 0.1% in at least two of three replicate wells. Clonotypes that were significantly expanded in both SARS-CoV-2 spike wells and at least one common cold coronavirus spike condition were defined as cross-reactive. Similarity between CDR3 sequences was evaluated in R version 3.6.1 using Levenshtein distances (stringdist) and unrooted phylogenetic trees (ape). TCRdb applied fastp at Q25 and MiXCR to the public reads, then kept only in-frame beta chains. Every entry covers one CDR3 protein and lists the most common genes and DNA from its rows. TCRdb assigned the V and J calls; the authors' analysis was not used. The sample includes roughly 20,000 distinct CDR3 sequences, with approximately 60% observed a single time. The ten largest make up about a tenth of the sample.

The chain is assembled from TRBV5-1 and TRBJ1-2; the D segment cannot be called with confidence. Sample: CD4+ T cells from blood, cultured in vitro. The receptor's source is a human donor who had recovered from COVID-19. The DNA reads as follows: TGCGCCAGCAGCTTGTTCGGGAACTATGGCTACACCTTC. It encodes CASSLFGNYGYTF.